This paragraph reports one T cell receptor beta chain. Its antigen is undetermined. The sample originates from a study of cytomegalovirus exposure and HLA in healthy donors. The study, taken as a whole, reports: Later examination showed HLA-associated TCR beta chains had greater clonal expansion than equally common others.

The CDR3 has 17 residues. The germline CDR1 and CDR2 sequences are LGHNT and FRNRAP. V was clipped by 6 bases and J by 0 bases; unmatched bases: 12. PCR primers comprised 60 Vbeta and 13 Jbeta primers. The table came from immunoSEQ multiplex PCR; TCRdb's copy has only in-frame clones and leaves some out. The sample gives approximately 110,000 clones, around 80% of which show up once; more than 4.5% is in the top ten. What was sequenced was PBMCs. This chain joins TRBV12-5 and TRBJ2-3, with TRBD1 identical over 7 bases. The TCR comes from a female donor in good health and CMV-seropositive. The CDR3 reads CASGIPRRDSSTDTQYF. The CDR3 DNA is TGTGCTAGTGGGATCCCCCGCCGGGACAGTAGCACAGATACGCAGTATTTT.